The rows below give T cell receptor beta chains drawn from one sample of a study of spatial heterogeneity in lung cancer. TCRdb itself ran the 5' RACE reads through MiXCR, one entry per CDR3 protein. The data contain nearly 80,000 distinct CDR3 sequences, around 7.3% of them singletons. The sequencing used PBMCs, collected at surgery. All receptors come from a male donor with early-stage non-small cell lung cancer. The CDR3 runs from the conserved cysteine through the conserved F or W. Fields, in order: V gene, CDR3 protein.

v_call: TRBV13; cdr3_aa: CASSEGATNEKLFF
v_call: TRBV10-3; cdr3_aa: CAISAASGTGELFF
v_call: TRBV7-3; cdr3_aa: CASSLTAGNEQFF
v_call: TRBV12-3/TRBV12-4; cdr3_aa: CASTRGQVNEAFF
v_call: TRBV29-1; cdr3_aa: CSVGWTGNTEAFF
v_call: TRBV11-2; cdr3_aa: CASSLGPGAGQPQHF
v_call: TRBV4-1; cdr3_aa: CASSPRTGSYEAFF
v_call: TRBV5-1; cdr3_aa: CASSLVEAGGEQFF
v_call: TRBV29-1; cdr3_aa: CSVGPGLNQPQHF
v_call: TRBV5-6; cdr3_aa: CASSLDGYSNQPQHF
v_call: TRBV29-1; cdr3_aa: CSVARTQETQYF
v_call: TRBV27; cdr3_aa: CASSFRQGGTYGYTF
v_call: TRBV29-1; cdr3_aa: CSYLAGVTGELFF
v_call: TRBV29-1; cdr3_aa: CSALTPGHSGNTIYF
v_call: TRBV23-1; cdr3_aa: CASSQNPGGRRNTEAFF
v_call: TRBV10-3; cdr3_aa: CAISVSRAGGPGETQYF
v_call: TRBV7-8; cdr3_aa: CASSSDRVRTGELFF
v_call: TRBV2; cdr3_aa: CASSPGTSFLSYNEKLFF
v_call: TRBV6-5; cdr3_aa: CASSYLAGVDTQYF
v_call: TRBV20-1; cdr3_aa: CSAAEGLAYYEQYF
v_call: TRBV29-1; cdr3_aa: CSVRFSNYGYTF
v_call: TRBV29-1; cdr3_aa: CSVAGNQETQYF